In its sample, the clone carrying this T cell receptor (beta chain) was seen a few times. What it recognizes is unknown. This sample was taken from a study of CD8+ T cells in alopecia areata. Study-wide points: Among the 100 top clones, expanded CD8+ clones, like scalp clonality, were significantly decreased by tofacitinib.

Treatment: oral pan-JAK inhibitor, 5-10 mg twice daily. Trimming cost V 0 bases and J 0 bases, with 13 bases left between them. The CDR3 contains 17 residues. Germline V gene sequence: CDR1 MRHNA, CDR2 SNTAGT. Extracted from the samples, RNA was reverse transcribed into cDNA to serve as the sequencing template. Repertoires were generated with immunoSEQ multiplex PCR, while TCRdb's copy carries only in-frame clones and drops some. The sample records 140,000 to 150,000 clones, about 59% being singletons. The V gene is TRBV6-4, the J gene TRBJ2-3; either TRBD1 or TRBD2 may supply D (5 bases each). Sequenced here: CD8+ T cells sorted from blood, sampled at week 4, from a patient treated with tofacitinib. The sequence came from a human donor with alopecia areata. CDR3 amino acids: CASSDSTAGASTDTQYF. CDR3 in DNA: TGTGCCAGCAGTGACTCGACTGCCGGGGCCAGCACAGATACGCAGTATTTT.